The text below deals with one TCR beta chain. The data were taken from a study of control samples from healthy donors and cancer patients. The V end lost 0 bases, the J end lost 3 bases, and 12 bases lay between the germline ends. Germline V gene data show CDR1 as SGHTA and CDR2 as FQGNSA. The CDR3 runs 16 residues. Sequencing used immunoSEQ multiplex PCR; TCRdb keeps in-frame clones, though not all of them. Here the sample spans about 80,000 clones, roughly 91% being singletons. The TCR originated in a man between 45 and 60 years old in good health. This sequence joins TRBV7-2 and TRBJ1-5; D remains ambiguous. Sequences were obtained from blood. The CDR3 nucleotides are TGTGCCAGCAGCTTAGCCACTCCGGACGTCAATCAGCCCCAGCATTTT. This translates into CASSLATPDVNQPQHF.